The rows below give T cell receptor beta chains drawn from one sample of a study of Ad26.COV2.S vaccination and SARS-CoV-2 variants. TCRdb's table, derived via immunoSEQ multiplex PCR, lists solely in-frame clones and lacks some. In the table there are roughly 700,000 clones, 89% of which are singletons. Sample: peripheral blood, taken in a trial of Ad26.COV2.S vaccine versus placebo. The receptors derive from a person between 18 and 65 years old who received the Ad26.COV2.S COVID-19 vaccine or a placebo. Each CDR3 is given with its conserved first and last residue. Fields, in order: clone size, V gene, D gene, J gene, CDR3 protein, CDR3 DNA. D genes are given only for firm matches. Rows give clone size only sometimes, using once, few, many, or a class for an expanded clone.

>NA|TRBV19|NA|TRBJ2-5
CASSLTTVYQETQYF
TGTGCCAGTAGTCTAACGACTGTTTACCAAGAGACCCAGTACTTC
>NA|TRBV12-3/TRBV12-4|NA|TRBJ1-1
CASSLTTPEAFF
TGTGCCAGCAGTCTAACAACACCTGAAGCTTTCTTT
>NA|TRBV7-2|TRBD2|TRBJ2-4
CASNANSGGKNIQYF
TGTGCCAGCAACGCTAATAGCGGGGGCAAAAACATTCAGTACTTC
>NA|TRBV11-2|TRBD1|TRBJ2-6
CASSLVPDRDNSGANVLTF
TGTGCCAGCAGCTTAGTACCGGACAGGGACAACTCTGGGGCCAACGTCCTGACTTTC
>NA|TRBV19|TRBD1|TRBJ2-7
CASSSTGYEQYF
TGTGCCAGTAGCTCGACAGGGTACGAGCAGTACTTC
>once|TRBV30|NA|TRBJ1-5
CAWSRGGTQPQHF
TGTGCCTGGAGTAGGGGGGGCACTCAGCCCCAGCATTTT
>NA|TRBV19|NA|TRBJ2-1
CATGTSYNEQFF
TGTGCCACCGGGACCTCCTACAATGAGCAGTTCTTC
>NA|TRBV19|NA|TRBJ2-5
CASGSGASAQYF
TGTGCCAGTGGTAGCGGCGCATCGGCCCAGTACTTC
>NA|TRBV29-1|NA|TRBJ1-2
CSVVLANYGYTF
TGCAGCGTTGTATTAGCTAACTATGGCTACACCTTC
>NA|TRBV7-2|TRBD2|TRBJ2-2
CASSPTRTSGGAGELFF
TGTGCCAGCAGCCCCACGAGGACTAGCGGGGGGGCCGGGGAGCTGTTTTTT
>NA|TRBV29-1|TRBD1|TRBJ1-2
CSDRDRARGYTF
TGCAGCGACCGGGACAGGGCTCGTGGCTACACCTTC
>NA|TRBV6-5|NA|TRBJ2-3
CASSVQGGGTDTQYF
TGTGCCAGCAGCGTACAAGGAGGGGGCACAGATACGCAGTATTTT
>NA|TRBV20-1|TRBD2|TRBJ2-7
CSASRVAGGYEQYF
TGCAGTGCTAGTCGGGTAGCGGGGGGATACGAGCAGTACTTC
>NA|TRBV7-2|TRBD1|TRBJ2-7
CASSTRTGENYEQYF
TGTGCCAGCAGCACCAGGACAGGGGAAAACTACGAGCAGTACTTC
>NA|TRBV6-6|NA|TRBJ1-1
CASTPRPPRTEAFF
TGTGCCAGCACCCCTCGTCCCCCCCGGACTGAAGCTTTCTTT